This record concerns one T cell receptor beta chain sequence. It lacks a known antigen. Per-base quality was not reported, and no clone a single base away is much larger than it. The same CDR3 arises from other DNA sequences in this sample as well. This sample stems from a study of shared clonotypes between healthy human individuals (dated by TCRdb to 2020 to 2022). In the study overall: A few men and two women, aged 18 to 49 years, made up the cohort. For each donor, three plates each were used for CD4 naive and CD4 memory, two plates were used for CD8 naive, and one plate was used for CD8 memory. To estimate repertoire size and how much clonotype sharing occurs between individuals, the study deeply sequenced the blood TCR repertoires of roughly 5 healthy adults. To increase sequencing depth and limit assay-specific biases, TCR repertoire library preparation and sequencing were carried out by different laboratories using diverse techniques. Per donor, leukapheresis produced somewhere between about 0.85 and 10 billion PBMCs.

Using the deep immunoSEQ assay, multiplex PCR amplified TCR CDR3 regions from genomic DNA. Genomic DNA extracted from each cell subset was distributed evenly over all wells of several immunoSEQ 96-well plates, and each plate served as one replicate. Each replicate PCR for sorted subsets received 150 to 250 ng genomic DNA, equal to about 29,000 T cell genomes. Purified libraries were quantified with a Qubit 3.0 fluorometer, sized on a Bioanalyzer 2100, and re-quantified with the KAPA Library Quantification kit. Each immunoSEQ 96-well plate was sequenced on its own single-read 150-cycle Illumina NextSeq 550 flow cell. The study's processing was this. Because the immunoSEQ output held only junctional sequences and lacked quality scores, the filtering could not match the filtering applied to full-length reads. Sequences were annotated with PyIR, a Python wrapper for IgBLAST v1.9, using IMGT germline references to assign V/J genes and CDR3. Reads were removed for weak V/J assignments (E-value above 1e-6), missing CDR3, stop codons, out-of-frame junctions, or ambiguous translated residues. V3J clonotypes were defined as sequences sharing the same inferred V gene, J gene, and CDR3 amino acid sequence. The percentage overlap between two repertoires was calculated by dividing the number of shared unique clonotypes by the size of the smaller repertoire. Repertoire richness was assessed with RTK rarefaction, the Chao1 estimator, and Recon v2.1 estimates of unobserved clonotypes. Generation probabilities were computed with OLGA for all TCRbeta clonotypes obtained by the gDNA method from several donors. In TCRdb, the immuneACCESS table is reduced to in-frame sequences with V and J assigned. These tables do not hold every clone; where another copy was compared, an unresolved V gene accounts for under half, and the others remain unexplained. Clone size and the V and J calls come from that table; the DNA yielded D and trimming. This sample lists about 2 million clones; 85% to 95% were detected once. The top ten constitute 1.2% of the sample.

Study-wide findings and limitations: Compared with non-shared clonotypes, the clonotypes found in all four sorted-subset donors had higher generation probabilities. Even with the large sequencing depth, rarefaction of the sorted-subset datasets indicated that sequencing was incomplete. The genetic and exposure-history diversity represented was limited by the small number of donors. Pairwise subsampling indicated that sequencing depth was expected to affect the degree of clonotype sharing among donors. Estimated clonotype richness was generally larger for naive than for memory subsets. Sharing across several donors was observed for about 4.8% of naive CD4, over 3% of naive CD8, 2% to 2.5% of memory CD4, and roughly 0.43% of memory CD8 clonotypes. Sampling was restricted to blood, and TCR repertoires in tissue are likely to differ from TCR repertoires in blood.

For the CD8 naive samples, CD45RO-negative cells were positively selected for CCR7, yielding a CD45RA+CCR7+ population from which TemRA cells were excluded. Healthy HIV-negative adults with no recently reported acute infections or vaccinations were included as donors. Every donor was a Caucasian adult residing in Nashville, Tennessee, USA. Blood was obtained by leukapheresis, after which PBMCs were separated by Ficoll-Histopaque density gradient centrifugation and cryopreserved in liquid nitrogen vapor phase. Analytical flow cytometry was used to check the purity and quantity of every magnetically sorted T cell population. Genomic DNA was isolated from each sorted fraction and quantified by UV absorbance on a Nanodrop 2000c. This clonotype was obtained from a man aged 18 to 29 in good health. Sequences were obtained from naive CD8+ T cells sorted from blood. The label giving this sample's cell subset or site can be read as: CD45RA+CCR7+.

The CDR3 sequence is CASSYSGTDYEQYF. The DNA sequence follows: TGTGCCAGCAGTTACAGCGGGACAGACTACGAGCAGTACTTC. This chain joins TRBV6-5 to TRBJ2-7, with a tentative D call of TRBD1 or TRBD2, each matching 7 bases. Sequences MNHEY (CDR1) and SVGAGI (CDR2) are obtained from the germline V gene. The cysteine opens and the phenylalanine closes a CDR3 of 14 amino acids. The retained sequence is limited to the CDR3, 42 bases, with the frame set at the first base. V is cut by 2 bases and J by 3 bases, and the space between the germline ends is 11 bases.